These T cell receptor beta chains were read from a single sample in a study of CD8 T cells in ankylosing spondylitis. TCRdb itself ran the 5' RACE reads through MiXCR, one entry per CDR3 protein. The table lists around 53,000 distinct CDR3 sequences, 6.5% to 9% of them singletons, with around 8.5% in the top ten. The sample was blood, either unsorted or a sorted T cell fraction (not recorded which). These receptors were collected from a female donor with ankylosing spondylitis or in good health (not recorded which). The CDR3 runs from the conserved cysteine through the conserved F or W. D genes are given only for firm matches. Rows give clone size only sometimes, using once, few, many, or a class for an expanded clone.

d_call	v_call	clone_size	j_call	cdr3_aa	cdr3_nt
-	TRBV6-1	-	TRBJ1-1	CASSELDGYTEAFF	TGTGCCAGCAGTGAGCTGGACGGGTACACTGAAGCTTTCTTT
TRBD1	TRBV12-3/TRBV12-4	many	TRBJ1-2	CASGLGQTAYGYTF	TGTGCCAGCGGGTTGGGACAGACAGCCTATGGCTACACCTTC
TRBD1	TRBV7-9	-	TRBJ2-7	CASSFSTGSYEQYF	TGTGCCAGCAGCTTCTCGACAGGGTCCTACGAGCAGTACTTC
-	TRBV18	many	TRBJ1-1	CASSPQGMNTEAFF	TGTGCCAGCTCACCACAGGGGATGAACACTGAAGCTTTCTTT
-	TRBV10-3	-	TRBJ1-5	CAISEPLSGGGNQPQHF	TGTGCCATCAGTGAGCCTCTTTCCGGGGGAGGCAATCAGCCCCAGCATTTT
-	TRBV5-5	-	TRBJ2-1	CASSLFDTRPNEQFF	TGTGCCAGCAGCTTGTTTGACACCCGCCCCAATGAGCAGTTCTTC
-	TRBV5-1	-	TRBJ2-1	CASSPSGGYSEQFF	TGCGCCAGCAGCCCATCGGGCGGTTACAGTGAGCAGTTCTTC
-	TRBV28	-	TRBJ1-4	CASSFRRATNEKLFF	TGTGCCAGCAGTTTCCGCCGAGCGACTAATGAAAAACTGTTTTTT
-	TRBV7-3	many	TRBJ1-1	CASSLLGANTEAFF	TGTGCCAGCAGCTTACTGGGAGCGAACACTGAAGCTTTCTTT
-	TRBV6-5	many	TRBJ1-1	CASSYLDGPLNTEAFF	TGTGCCAGCAGTTACTTGGACGGCCCCTTGAACACTGAAGCTTTCTTT
TRBD2	TRBV20-1	many	TRBJ2-1	CSASDPAGGGYEQFF	TGCAGTGCTAGTGACCCAGCGGGGGGCGGGTATGAGCAGTTCTTC
-	TRBV3-1	many	TRBJ1-2	CASSQVAVNYGYTF	TGTGCCAGCAGCCAAGTCGCGGTTAACTATGGCTACACCTTC